These T cell receptor beta chains were read from a single sample in a study of CD8 T cells in Susac syndrome. TCRdb independently ran MiXCR on the immunoSEQ multiplex PCR reads; one entry per CDR3 protein. The sample shows about 210,000 distinct CDR3 sequences, about 96% of them seen only once. The sequenced material came from CD4+ T cells from PBMCs. These receptors all come from a human donor with multiple sclerosis. CDR3s include the opening cysteine and the closing phenylalanine or tryptophan. A D gene is named only where the DNA matches it firmly. Clone size, where shown, is once, few, many, or a class for clones that have expanded.

CDR3nt: TGTGCCAGCAGTTACGGGACGGCCCCTTTTTACGAGCAGTACTTC
CDR3aa: CASSYGTAPFYEQYF
d_gene: .
v_gene: TRBV6-5
abundance: .
j_gene: TRBJ2-7

CDR3nt: TGTGCCAGCAGCCAAGATCGGGGGCCCCCCCCGGCCGAGCAGTACTTC
CDR3aa: CASSQDRGPPPAEQYF
d_gene: .
v_gene: TRBV3-1
abundance: .
j_gene: TRBJ2-7

CDR3nt: TGTGCCAGCAGCCAAAACGGGAACTATGGCTACACCTTC
CDR3aa: CASSQNGNYGYTF
d_gene: .
v_gene: TRBV16
abundance: .
j_gene: TRBJ1-2

CDR3nt: TGTGCCAGCACCGGCCCGGGACAGGGGCTTAACGGTCATTCACCCCTCCACTTT
CDR3aa: CASTGPGQGLNGHSPLHF
d_gene: TRBD1
v_gene: TRBV6-1
abundance: .
j_gene: TRBJ1-6

CDR3nt: TGTGCCAGCAGCCCTTTGATCTCGCGACTGTACTTC
CDR3aa: CASSPLISRLYF
d_gene: .
v_gene: TRBV3-1
abundance: once
j_gene: TRBJ2-5

CDR3nt: TGTGCCAGCAGCCAGGGCAGTCAAATGAACACTGAAGCTTTCTTT
CDR3aa: CASSQGSQMNTEAFF
d_gene: .
v_gene: TRBV3-1
abundance: .
j_gene: TRBJ1-1

CDR3nt: TGTGCCAGCAGCCCGGGGAGGAATCAGCCCCAGCATTTT
CDR3aa: CASSPGRNQPQHF
d_gene: .
v_gene: TRBV7-2
abundance: .
j_gene: TRBJ1-5

CDR3nt: TGTGCCAGCAGCCGTCCGGGCACAGATACGCAGTATTTT
CDR3aa: CASSRPGTDTQYF
d_gene: .
v_gene: TRBV11-2
abundance: .
j_gene: TRBJ2-3

CDR3nt: TGCAGTGCTAGAGGCAGCGGGAGGACAAATGAGCAGTTCTTC
CDR3aa: CSARGSGRTNEQFF
d_gene: TRBD2
v_gene: TRBV20-1
abundance: .
j_gene: TRBJ2-1

CDR3nt: TGTGCCAGCAGCGTAGGGGGGTCTAGGTCCTACGAGCAGTACTTC
CDR3aa: CASSVGGSRSYEQYF
d_gene: .
v_gene: TRBV9
abundance: .
j_gene: TRBJ2-7

CDR3nt: TGCAGTGCTAGTGGGATACTAGCGGGATACTACGAGCAGTACTTC
CDR3aa: CSASGILAGYYEQYF
d_gene: TRBD2
v_gene: TRBV20-1
abundance: .
j_gene: TRBJ2-7

CDR3nt: TGTGCCAGCAGTACAGGGGCTCGGGGTGAAGCTTTCTTT
CDR3aa: CASSTGARGEAFF
d_gene: TRBD1
v_gene: TRBV14
abundance: .
j_gene: TRBJ1-1

CDR3nt: TGTGCCAGCAGTTTCGGGACAGGGAAATACGAGCAGTACTTC
CDR3aa: CASSFGTGKYEQYF
d_gene: TRBD1
v_gene: TRBV28
abundance: .
j_gene: TRBJ2-7

CDR3nt: TGCAGTGCGAGCGGGGGGACTAGTCAACAAAATGAGCAGTTCTTC
CDR3aa: CSASGGTSQQNEQFF
d_gene: TRBD2
v_gene: TRBV20-1
abundance: once
j_gene: TRBJ2-1

CDR3nt: TGTGCCAGCAGTGCGGCTATGGGGGGGGCTTTCACAGATACGCAGTATTTT
CDR3aa: CASSAAMGGAFTDTQYF
d_gene: .
v_gene: TRBV12-3/TRBV12-4
abundance: .
j_gene: TRBJ2-3

CDR3nt: TGCGCCAGCAGCTTGATTGGCGGGCGCGGGGAGACCCAGTACTTC
CDR3aa: CASSLIGGRGETQYF
d_gene: .
v_gene: TRBV5-1
abundance: .
j_gene: TRBJ2-5

CDR3nt: TGCAGTGCAGATATACCGGGACAGGGGAACAACGAGCAGTACTTC
CDR3aa: CSADIPGQGNNEQYF
d_gene: TRBD1
v_gene: TRBV20-1
abundance: .
j_gene: TRBJ2-7

CDR3nt: TGTGCCAGCAGTTCCCGGGGACAGGGTTCCGGGGAGCTGTTTTTT
CDR3aa: CASSSRGQGSGELFF
d_gene: TRBD1
v_gene: TRBV27
abundance: .
j_gene: TRBJ2-2

CDR3nt: TGTGCCAGCAGCGTCGGGCTAGATACGCAGTATTTT
CDR3aa: CASSVGLDTQYF
d_gene: .
v_gene: TRBV9
abundance: .
j_gene: TRBJ2-3

CDR3nt: TGCAGTGCTAGAGTACGTCAGGGCCACTATGGCTACACCTTC
CDR3aa: CSARVRQGHYGYTF
d_gene: .
v_gene: TRBV20-1
abundance: .
j_gene: TRBJ1-2

CDR3nt: TGCAGTGCCGAGGGACTTAGGGCGGGGAGCTCCTACGAGCAGTACTTC
CDR3aa: CSAEGLRAGSSYEQYF
d_gene: .
v_gene: TRBV20-1
abundance: .
j_gene: TRBJ2-7

CDR3nt: TGCAGTGCTATAGCACGGTCTGGGGCCAACGTCCTGACTTTC
CDR3aa: CSAIARSGANVLTF
d_gene: .
v_gene: TRBV20-1
abundance: .
j_gene: TRBJ2-6

CDR3nt: TGCGCCAGCAGCCGGACAGGACTCACAGATACGCAGTATTTT
CDR3aa: CASSRTGLTDTQYF
d_gene: TRBD1
v_gene: TRBV5-1
abundance: .
j_gene: TRBJ2-3

CDR3nt: TGTGCCAGCAGCCAAGATCCCTTCACCGGGGAGCTGTTTTTT
CDR3aa: CASSQDPFTGELFF
d_gene: .
v_gene: TRBV3-1
abundance: .
j_gene: TRBJ2-2

CDR3nt: TGTGCCACCAGTGAACGAGGGGCCGGGGAGCTGTTTTTT
CDR3aa: CATSERGAGELFF
d_gene: .
v_gene: TRBV24-1
abundance: .
j_gene: TRBJ2-2

CDR3nt: TGTGCCAGTAGTACTCAGGCCCCCTACAATGAGCAGTTCTTC
CDR3aa: CASSTQAPYNEQFF
d_gene: .
v_gene: TRBV19
abundance: once
j_gene: TRBJ2-1

CDR3nt: TGTGCCACTACTAGAGAAAGGACAGGGACGGGTGAAGCTTTCTTT
CDR3aa: CATTRERTGTGEAFF
d_gene: TRBD1
v_gene: TRBV15
abundance: .
j_gene: TRBJ1-1

CDR3nt: TGTGCCAGCAGTGACCAGGGACGGTATGAGCAGTTCTTC
CDR3aa: CASSDQGRYEQFF
d_gene: .
v_gene: TRBV2
abundance: .
j_gene: TRBJ2-1

CDR3nt: TGCAGTGCTAGACCCTCCGGACAGGGTGTTTCCGAGCAGTACTTC
CDR3aa: CSARPSGQGVSEQYF
d_gene: TRBD1
v_gene: TRBV20-1
abundance: .
j_gene: TRBJ2-7

CDR3nt: TGTGCCTACGGACAGGGCCGCTATGGCTACACCTTC
CDR3aa: CAYGQGRYGYTF
d_gene: TRBD1
v_gene: TRBV30
abundance: .
j_gene: TRBJ1-2

CDR3nt: TGTGCCAGCAGCGTCGGGACAACAAGACGAGAGACCCAGTACTTC
CDR3aa: CASSVGTTRRETQYF
d_gene: .
v_gene: TRBV5-6
abundance: .
j_gene: TRBJ2-5

CDR3nt: TGTGCCAGCAGTTTATGGCCCGCGGATGAGCAGTACTTC
CDR3aa: CASSLWPADEQYF
d_gene: .
v_gene: TRBV27
abundance: .
j_gene: TRBJ2-7

CDR3nt: TGCAGCGTTGGACAGAACAACTATGGCTACACCTTC
CDR3aa: CSVGQNNYGYTF
d_gene: .
v_gene: TRBV29-1
abundance: once
j_gene: TRBJ1-2

CDR3nt: TGTGCCAGCAGCGTTCGGGGCCGCGGTGAAAAACTGTTTTTT
CDR3aa: CASSVRGRGEKLFF
d_gene: .
v_gene: TRBV6-1
abundance: .
j_gene: TRBJ1-4

CDR3nt: TGTGCCAGCAGCTTAACGCCCGGGGGAAACATTCAGTACTTC
CDR3aa: CASSLTPGGNIQYF
d_gene: .
v_gene: TRBV7-3
abundance: once
j_gene: TRBJ2-4

CDR3nt: TGTGCCAGCAGTGACAGCAGGCTGACTGAAGCTTTCTTT
CDR3aa: CASSDSRLTEAFF
d_gene: .
v_gene: TRBV2
abundance: .
j_gene: TRBJ1-1

CDR3nt: TGTGCCAGCAGCCTAACAGGGGAAATTAGGAATGAGCAGTTCTTC
CDR3aa: CASSLTGEIRNEQFF
d_gene: TRBD1
v_gene: TRBV7-2
abundance: .
j_gene: TRBJ2-1

CDR3nt: TGCAGTGCTTTTAGCGGGAGGGCCCACAATGAGCAGTTCTTC
CDR3aa: CSAFSGRAHNEQFF
d_gene: TRBD2
v_gene: TRBV20-1
abundance: .
j_gene: TRBJ2-1

CDR3nt: TGTGCCAGCAGCCCACCCGGGAGGGGTGCCAGGGGCAATCAGCCCCAGCATTTT
CDR3aa: CASSPPGRGARGNQPQHF
d_gene: .
v_gene: TRBV16
abundance: .
j_gene: TRBJ1-5

CDR3nt: TGTGCCAGCAGTTTAGCGCTAGGACACGGTAGTGATACGCAGTATTTT
CDR3aa: CASSLALGHGSDTQYF
d_gene: .
v_gene: TRBV12-3/TRBV12-4
abundance: .
j_gene: TRBJ2-3

CDR3nt: TGTGCCAGCAGTTCTGGAGGAAGCAATCAGCCCCAGCATTTT
CDR3aa: CASSSGGSNQPQHF
d_gene: .
v_gene: TRBV28
abundance: .
j_gene: TRBJ1-5

CDR3nt: TGTGCCAGCAGTTCGCTCCTAGCGGGATTGAACAATGAGCAGTTCTTC
CDR3aa: CASSSLLAGLNNEQFF
d_gene: TRBD2
v_gene: TRBV28
abundance: .
j_gene: TRBJ2-1

CDR3nt: TGCAGTGCTAGAGCACAGGGGGCCTCCTACGAGCAGTACTTC
CDR3aa: CSARAQGASYEQYF
d_gene: TRBD1
v_gene: TRBV20-1
abundance: .
j_gene: TRBJ2-7

CDR3nt: TGTGCCAGCAGGCCAGGGAGGAACACTGAAGCTTTCTTT
CDR3aa: CASRPGRNTEAFF
d_gene: .
v_gene: TRBV10-3
abundance: .
j_gene: TRBJ1-1

CDR3nt: TGTGCCAGCAGCAATCCCGGGACTAGAGATGAGCAGTTCTTC
CDR3aa: CASSNPGTRDEQFF
d_gene: TRBD2
v_gene: TRBV3-1
abundance: .
j_gene: TRBJ2-1

CDR3nt: TGTGCCAGCAGTCCTGCGGGGACTAGCGGGAGGGCCTTAGATACGCAGTATTTT
CDR3aa: CASSPAGTSGRALDTQYF
d_gene: TRBD2
v_gene: TRBV12-3/TRBV12-4
abundance: .
j_gene: TRBJ2-3

CDR3nt: TGTGCCTGGAGGGCCGGGACTAGCGGGAGACCAGGGGGGTCCTACAATGAGCAGTTCTTC
CDR3aa: CAWRAGTSGRPGGSYNEQFF
d_gene: TRBD2
v_gene: TRBV30
abundance: .
j_gene: TRBJ2-1

CDR3nt: TGTGCCAGCAGGAGGGACAGGACTAGCACAGATACGCAGTATTTT
CDR3aa: CASRRDRTSTDTQYF
d_gene: TRBD1
v_gene: TRBV12-3/TRBV12-4
abundance: .
j_gene: TRBJ2-3

CDR3nt: TGTGCCAGTAGGAGAGGAGAGACCCAGTACTTC
CDR3aa: CASRRGETQYF
d_gene: .
v_gene: TRBV27
abundance: few
j_gene: TRBJ2-5

CDR3nt: TGTGCCAGCAGCTTAAACCCCAGCTCCTACAATGAGCAGTTCTTC
CDR3aa: CASSLNPSSYNEQFF
d_gene: .
v_gene: TRBV7-3
abundance: once
j_gene: TRBJ2-1